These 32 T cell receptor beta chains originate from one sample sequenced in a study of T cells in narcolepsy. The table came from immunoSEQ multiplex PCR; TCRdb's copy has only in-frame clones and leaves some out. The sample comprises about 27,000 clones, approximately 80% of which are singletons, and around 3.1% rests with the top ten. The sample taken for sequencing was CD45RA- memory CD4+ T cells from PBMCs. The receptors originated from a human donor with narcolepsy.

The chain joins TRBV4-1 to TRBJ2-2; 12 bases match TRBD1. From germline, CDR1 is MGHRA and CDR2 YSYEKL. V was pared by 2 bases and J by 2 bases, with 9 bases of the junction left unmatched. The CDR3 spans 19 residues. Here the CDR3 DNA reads TGCGCCAGCAGCCAACCCGGGACAGGGGGCGGCATAAACACCGGGGAGCTGTTTTTT. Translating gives CASSQPGTGGGINTGELFF.

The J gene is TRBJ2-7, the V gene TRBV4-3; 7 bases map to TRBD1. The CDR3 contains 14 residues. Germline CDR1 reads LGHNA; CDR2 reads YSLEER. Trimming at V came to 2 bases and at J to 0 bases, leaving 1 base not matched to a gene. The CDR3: CASSQWTGSYEQYF. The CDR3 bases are TGCGCCAGCAGCCAATGGACAGGCTCCTACGAGCAGTACTTC.

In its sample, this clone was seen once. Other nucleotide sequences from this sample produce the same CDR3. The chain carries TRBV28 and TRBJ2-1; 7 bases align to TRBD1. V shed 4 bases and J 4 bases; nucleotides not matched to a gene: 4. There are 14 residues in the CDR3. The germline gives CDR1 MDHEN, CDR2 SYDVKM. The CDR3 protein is CASSSGQTYNEQFF. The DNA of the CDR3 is TGTGCCAGCAGTTCGGGACAGACATACAATGAGCAGTTCTTC.

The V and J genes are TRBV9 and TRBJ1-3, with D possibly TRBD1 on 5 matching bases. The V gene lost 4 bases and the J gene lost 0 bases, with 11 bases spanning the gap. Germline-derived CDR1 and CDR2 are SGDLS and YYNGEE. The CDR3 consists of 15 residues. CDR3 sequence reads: CASSPGLISGNTIYF. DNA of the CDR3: TGTGCCAGCAGCCCGGGACTGATCTCTGGAAACACCATATATTTT.

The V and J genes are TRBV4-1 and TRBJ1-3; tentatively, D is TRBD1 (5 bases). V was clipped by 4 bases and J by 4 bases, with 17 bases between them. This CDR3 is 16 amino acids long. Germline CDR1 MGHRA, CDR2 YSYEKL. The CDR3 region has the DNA TGCGCCAGCAGCCCGCCGGGGACCAGGTTAGGAAACACCATATATTTT. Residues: CASSPPGTRLGNTIYF.

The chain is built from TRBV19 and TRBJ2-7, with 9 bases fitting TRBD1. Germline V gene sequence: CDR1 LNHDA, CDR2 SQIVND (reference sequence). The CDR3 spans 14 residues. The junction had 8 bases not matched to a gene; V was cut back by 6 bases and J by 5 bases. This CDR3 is CASSQGTGIHEQYF. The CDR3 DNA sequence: TGTGCCAGTAGCCAGGGGACAGGGATCCACGAGCAGTACTTC.

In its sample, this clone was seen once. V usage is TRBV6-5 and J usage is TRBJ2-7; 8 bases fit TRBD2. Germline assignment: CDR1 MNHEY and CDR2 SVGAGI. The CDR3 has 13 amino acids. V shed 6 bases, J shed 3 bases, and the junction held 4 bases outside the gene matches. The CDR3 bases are TGTGCCAGCAGCACGGGGGGGAGCTACGAGCAGTACTTC. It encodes CASSTGGSYEQYF.

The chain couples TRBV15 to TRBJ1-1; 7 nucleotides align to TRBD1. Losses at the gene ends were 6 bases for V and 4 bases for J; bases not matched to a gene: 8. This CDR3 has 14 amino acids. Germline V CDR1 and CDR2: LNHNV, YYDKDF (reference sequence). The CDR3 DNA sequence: TGTGCCACCAGTGGGGGCAGGGGGGGCACTGAAGCTTTCTTT. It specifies CATSGGRGGTEAFF. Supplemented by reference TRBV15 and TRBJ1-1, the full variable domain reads DAMVIQNPRYQVTQFGKPVTLSCSQTLNHNVMYWYQQKSSQAPKLLFHYYDKDFNNEADTPDNFQSRRPNTSFCFLDIRSPGLGDTAMYLCATSGGRGGTEAFFGQGTRLTVV.

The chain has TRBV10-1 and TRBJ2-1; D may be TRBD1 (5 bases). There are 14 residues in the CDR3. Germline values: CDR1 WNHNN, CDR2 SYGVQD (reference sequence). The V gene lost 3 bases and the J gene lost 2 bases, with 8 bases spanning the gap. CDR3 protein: CASSDRATYNEQFF. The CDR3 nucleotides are TGCGCCAGCAGTGACAGGGCGACCTACAATGAGCAGTTCTTC.

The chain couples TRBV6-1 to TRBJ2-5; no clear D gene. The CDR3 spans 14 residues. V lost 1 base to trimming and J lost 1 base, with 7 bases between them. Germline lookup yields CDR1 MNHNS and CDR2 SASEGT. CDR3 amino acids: CASSEVYSQETQYF. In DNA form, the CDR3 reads TGTGCCAGCAGTGAAGTGTACAGCCAAGAGACCCAGTACTTC.

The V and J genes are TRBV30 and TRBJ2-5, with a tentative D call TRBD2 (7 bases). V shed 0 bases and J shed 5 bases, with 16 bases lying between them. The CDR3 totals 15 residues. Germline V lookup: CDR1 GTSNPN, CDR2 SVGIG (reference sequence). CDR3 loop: CAWSVYRGAGETQYF. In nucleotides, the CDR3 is TGTGCCTGGAGTGTATATCGGGGGGCCGGGGAGACCCAGTACTTC.

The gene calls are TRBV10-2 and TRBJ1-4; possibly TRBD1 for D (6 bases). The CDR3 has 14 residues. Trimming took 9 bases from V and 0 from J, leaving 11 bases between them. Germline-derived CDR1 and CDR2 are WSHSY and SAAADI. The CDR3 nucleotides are TGCGCCAGTCGGGACACCGCAACTAATGAAAAACTGTTTTTT. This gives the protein CASRDTATNEKLFF.

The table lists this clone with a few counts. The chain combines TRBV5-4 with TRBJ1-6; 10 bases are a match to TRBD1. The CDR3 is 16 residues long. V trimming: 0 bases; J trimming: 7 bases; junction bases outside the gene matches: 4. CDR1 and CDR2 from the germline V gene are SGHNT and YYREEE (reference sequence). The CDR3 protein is CASSLVSGQGNSPLHF. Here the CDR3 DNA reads TGTGCCAGCAGCTTGGTTTCGGGACAGGGGAATTCACCCCTCCACTTT.

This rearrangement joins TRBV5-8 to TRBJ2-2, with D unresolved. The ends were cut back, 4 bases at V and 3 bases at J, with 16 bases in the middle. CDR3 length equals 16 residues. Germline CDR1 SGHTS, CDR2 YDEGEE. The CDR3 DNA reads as TGTGCCAGCAGCCTCCAGACCAACCAACACACCGGGGAGCTGTTTTTT. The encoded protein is CASSLQTNQHTGELFF.

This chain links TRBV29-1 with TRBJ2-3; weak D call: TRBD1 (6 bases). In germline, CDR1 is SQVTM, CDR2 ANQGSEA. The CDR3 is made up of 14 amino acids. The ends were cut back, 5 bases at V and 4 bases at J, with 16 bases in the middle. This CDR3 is CSVFQTGFADTQYF. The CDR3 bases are TGCAGCGTTTTCCAAACAGGGTTCGCAGATACGCAGTATTTT.

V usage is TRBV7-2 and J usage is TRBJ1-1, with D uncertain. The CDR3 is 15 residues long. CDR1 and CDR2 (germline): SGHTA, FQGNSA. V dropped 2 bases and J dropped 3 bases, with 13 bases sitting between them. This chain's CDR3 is CASSLLGIGDTEAFF. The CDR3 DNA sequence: TGTGCCAGCAGCTTACTCGGGATCGGGGACACTGAAGCTTTCTTT.

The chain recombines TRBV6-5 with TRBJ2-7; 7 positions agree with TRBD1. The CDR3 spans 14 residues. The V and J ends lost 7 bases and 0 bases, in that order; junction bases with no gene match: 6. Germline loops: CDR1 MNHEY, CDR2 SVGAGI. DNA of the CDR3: TGTGCCAGCACTGACAGGGCCCGCTCCTACGAGCAGTACTTC. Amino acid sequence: CASTDRARSYEQYF.

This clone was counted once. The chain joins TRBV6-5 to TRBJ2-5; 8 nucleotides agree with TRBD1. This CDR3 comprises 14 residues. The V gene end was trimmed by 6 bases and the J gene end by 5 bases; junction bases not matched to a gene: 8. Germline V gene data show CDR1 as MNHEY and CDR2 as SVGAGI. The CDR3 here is CASSLTGGSETQYF. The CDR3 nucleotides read TGTGCCAGCAGCCTAACAGGGGGTAGCGAGACCCAGTACTTC.

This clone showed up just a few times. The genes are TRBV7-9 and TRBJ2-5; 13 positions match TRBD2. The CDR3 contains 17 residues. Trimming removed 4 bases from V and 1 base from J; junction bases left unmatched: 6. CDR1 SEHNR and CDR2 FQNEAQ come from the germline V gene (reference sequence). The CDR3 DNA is TGTGCCAGCAGCTCCGGACTAGCGGGGGTTCTCCAAGAGACCCAGTACTTC. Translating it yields CASSSGLAGVLQETQYF.

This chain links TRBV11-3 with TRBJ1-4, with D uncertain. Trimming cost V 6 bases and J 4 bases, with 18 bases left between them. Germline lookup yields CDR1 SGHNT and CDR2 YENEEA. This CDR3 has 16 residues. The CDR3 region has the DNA TGTGCCAGCAGTAACAGCCAAATGCAAAGTAATGAAAAACTGTTTTTT. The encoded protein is CASSNSQMQSNEKLFF.

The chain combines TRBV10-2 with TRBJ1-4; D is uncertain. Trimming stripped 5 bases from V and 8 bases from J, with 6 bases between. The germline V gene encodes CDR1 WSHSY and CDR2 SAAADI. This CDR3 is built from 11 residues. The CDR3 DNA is TGCGCCAGCAGTCTCGGAGAAAAACTGTTTTTT. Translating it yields CASSLGEKLFF.

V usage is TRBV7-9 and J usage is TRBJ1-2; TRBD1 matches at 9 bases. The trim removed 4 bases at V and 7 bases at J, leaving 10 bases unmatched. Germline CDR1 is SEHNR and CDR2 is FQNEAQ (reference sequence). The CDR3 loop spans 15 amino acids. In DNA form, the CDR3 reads TGTGCCAGCAGCTCCCCGGACAGGGGACAAGTTGGCTACACCTTC. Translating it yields CASSSPDRGQVGYTF.

The CDR3: CASSFGRGDTGELFF. Written as DNA, the CDR3 is TGTGCCAGCAGCTTCGGCAGGGGAGACACCGGGGAGCTGTTTTTT. The V gene is TRBV11-2, the J gene TRBJ2-2; D is possibly TRBD1 (6 bases). The CDR3 has 15 amino acids. The germline V gene encodes CDR1 SGHAT and CDR2 FQNNGV. V gave up 3 bases and J gave up 3 bases, with 11 bases separating them.

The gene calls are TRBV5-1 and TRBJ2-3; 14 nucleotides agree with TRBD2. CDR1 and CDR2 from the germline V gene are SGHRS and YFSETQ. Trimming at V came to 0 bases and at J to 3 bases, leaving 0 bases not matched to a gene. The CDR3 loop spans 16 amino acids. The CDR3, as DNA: TGCGCCAGCAGCTTGGGACTAGCGGGGGGGACAGATACGCAGTATTTT. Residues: CASSLGLAGGTDTQYF.

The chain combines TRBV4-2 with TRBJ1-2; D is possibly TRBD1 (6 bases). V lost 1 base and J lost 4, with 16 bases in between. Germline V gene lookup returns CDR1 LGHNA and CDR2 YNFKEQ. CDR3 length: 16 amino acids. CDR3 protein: CASSQVMTQGSYGYTF. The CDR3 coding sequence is TGTGCCAGCAGCCAAGTAATGACCCAGGGGTCCTATGGCTACACCTTC.

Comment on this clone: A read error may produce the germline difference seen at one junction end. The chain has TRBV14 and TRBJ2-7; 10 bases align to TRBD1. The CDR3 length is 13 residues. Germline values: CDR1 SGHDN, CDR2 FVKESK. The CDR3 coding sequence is TGTGCCAGCAGCAAAGACAGGGGGCTGAGGAAGTACTTC. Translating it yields CASSKDRGLRKYF.

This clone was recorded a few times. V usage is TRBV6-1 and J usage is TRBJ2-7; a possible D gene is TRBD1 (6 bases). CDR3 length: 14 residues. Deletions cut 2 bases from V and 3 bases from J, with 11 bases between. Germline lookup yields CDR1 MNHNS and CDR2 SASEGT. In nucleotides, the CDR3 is TGTGCCAGCAGTGAAAGGGGGAATCGCTACGAGCAGTACTTC. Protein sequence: CASSERGNRYEQYF.

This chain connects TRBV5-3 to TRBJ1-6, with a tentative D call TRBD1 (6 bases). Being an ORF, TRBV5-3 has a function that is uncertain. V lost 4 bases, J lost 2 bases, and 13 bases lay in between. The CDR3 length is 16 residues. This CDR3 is CARSPFRDTYNSPLHF. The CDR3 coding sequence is TGTGCCAGAAGCCCATTCCGGGACACCTATAATTCACCCCTCCACTTT.

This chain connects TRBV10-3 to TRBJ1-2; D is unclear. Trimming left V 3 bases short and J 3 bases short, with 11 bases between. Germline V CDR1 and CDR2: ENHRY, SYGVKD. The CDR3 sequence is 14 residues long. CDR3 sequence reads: CAISERAGDYGYTF. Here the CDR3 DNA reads TGTGCCATCAGTGAACGGGCCGGGGACTATGGCTACACCTTC.

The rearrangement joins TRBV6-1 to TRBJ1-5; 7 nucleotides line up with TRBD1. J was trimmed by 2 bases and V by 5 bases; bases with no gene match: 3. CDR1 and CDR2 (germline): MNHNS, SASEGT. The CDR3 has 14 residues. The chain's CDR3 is CASSYGQGNQPQHF. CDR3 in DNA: TGTGCCAGCAGTTATGGACAGGGCAATCAGCCCCAGCATTTT.

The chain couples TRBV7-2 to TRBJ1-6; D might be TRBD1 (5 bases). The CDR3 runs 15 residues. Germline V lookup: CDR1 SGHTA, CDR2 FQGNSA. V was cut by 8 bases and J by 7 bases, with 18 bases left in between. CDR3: CASARTGEGNSPLHF. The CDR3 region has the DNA TGTGCCAGCGCTAGGACCGGAGAGGGGAATTCACCCCTCCACTTT.

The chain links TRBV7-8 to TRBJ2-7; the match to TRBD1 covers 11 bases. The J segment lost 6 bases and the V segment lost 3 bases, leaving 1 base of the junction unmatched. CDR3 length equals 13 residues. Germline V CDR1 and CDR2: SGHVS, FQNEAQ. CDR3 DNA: TGTGCCAGCAGCTTCGGGACAGGGGGCGAGCAGTACTTC. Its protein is CASSFGTGGEQYF. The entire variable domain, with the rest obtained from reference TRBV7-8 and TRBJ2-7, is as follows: GAGVSQSPRYKVAKRGQDVALRCDPISGHVSLFWYQQALGQGPEFLTYFQNEAQLDKSGLPSDRFFAERPEGSVSTLKIQRTQQEDSAVYLCASSFGTGGEQYFGPGTRLTVT.